What follows are 12 T cell receptor beta chains derived from one specimen sequenced in a study of blood T cell repertoires in COVID-19. Assay: immunoSEQ multiplex PCR; the TCRdb copy retains only in-frame clones and omits some. The sample contains tens of thousands of clones, approximately 86% of which appear only once. Sequenced sample: peripheral blood. These receptors originate from a woman in her 70s with acute or convalescent COVID-19.

This chain joins TRBV9 and TRBJ1-5, with unresolved D. Trimming removed 0 bases at V and 6 bases at J, with 13 bases between. Germline V gene lookup returns CDR1 SGDLS and CDR2 YYNGEE. CDR3 size: 15 residues. The CDR3 sequence is CASSVESGIGQPQHF. CDR3 DNA sequence: TGTGCCAGCAGCGTAGAATCGGGTATTGGTCAGCCCCAGCATTTT.

The chain combines TRBV4-2 with TRBJ2-1; D unclear. The germline gives CDR1 LGHNA, CDR2 YNFKEQ. The V end was cut by 0 bases, the J end by 7 bases, with 7 bases between. This CDR3 has 13 amino acids. CDR3 sequence: CASSQDGQNEQFF. CDR3 bases: TGTGCCAGCAGCCAAGATGGGCAGAATGAGCAGTTCTTC.

The rearrangement joins TRBV19 to TRBJ2-4, with a weak D call TRBD1 (5 bases). V gave up 10 bases and J gave up 0 bases, with 10 bases separating them. Germline CDR1 LNHDA, CDR2 SQIVND (reference sequence). This CDR3 is built from 13 residues. The CDR3 region has the DNA TGTGCCACCACAGGCCTAGCCAAAAACATTCAGTACTTC. Translating gives CATTGLAKNIQYF.

The gene calls are TRBV15 and TRBJ2-3; 7 nucleotides line up with TRBD2. This CDR3 has 16 residues. The V gene end was trimmed by 0 bases and the J gene end by 2 bases; junction bases not matched to a gene: 5. CDR1 is LNHNV and CDR2 is YYDKDF in the germline V gene (reference sequence). The CDR3 DNA reads TGTGCCACCAGCAGAGAACACGGGGGGAACACAGATACGCAGTATTTT. It encodes CATSREHGGNTDTQYF.

V and J are TRBV24-1 and TRBJ2-3, with D possibly being TRBD1 (6 bases). Looked up from germline, CDR1 is KGHDR and CDR2 is SFDVKD. CDR3 length: 13 residues. The V end lost 5 bases, the J end lost 3 bases, and 8 bases lay between the germline ends. The CDR3: CATSGTATDTQYF. The CDR3 coding sequence is TGTGCCACCAGTGGGACAGCGACAGATACGCAGTATTTT.

This clone was found a few times. The CDR3, as DNA: TGTGCCAGCAGCCAAGAGGGGAGATATAATTCACCCCTCCACTTT. It specifies CASSQEGRYNSPLHF. The chain uses TRBV3-1 (or the pseudogene TRBV3-2) and TRBJ1-6; no definite D call. The V end was cut by 0 bases, the J end by 4 bases, with 7 bases between. The CDR3 covers 15 residues. Germline CDR1 LGHDT, CDR2 YNNKEL (reference sequence).

This sequence joins TRBV4-1 and TRBJ1-2, with D unresolved. V was shortened by 4 bases and J by 2 bases, with 11 bases between the two germline ends. Germline values: CDR1 MGHRA, CDR2 YSYEKL. This CDR3 has 14 residues. The CDR3, as DNA: TGCGCCAGCAGCCTGATAGACGGGAACTATGGCTACACCTTC. This encodes CASSLIDGNYGYTF.

The genes are TRBV15 and TRBJ1-3; no clear D. The V end lost 1 base, the J end lost 0 bases, and 4 bases lay between the germline ends. Germline CDR1 LNHNV, CDR2 YYDKDF (reference sequence). The CDR3 length is 14 residues. CDR3 residues: CATSRVNSGNTIYF. CDR3 DNA: TGTGCCACCAGCAGAGTAAACTCTGGAAACACCATATATTTT.

CDR3 residues: CASSLGGIANYGYTF. Here the CDR3 DNA reads TGTGCCAGCAGTTTGGGAGGGATAGCTAACTATGGCTACACCTTC. V and J are TRBV28 and TRBJ1-2, with D unclear. The CDR3 is made up of 15 amino acids. CDR1 is MDHEN and CDR2 is SYDVKM in the germline V gene. V lost 3 bases and J lost 0, with 11 bases in between.

The chain employs TRBV3-1 (or the pseudogene TRBV3-2) and TRBJ1-1; D is possibly TRBD1 (5 bases). The CDR3 consists of 17 residues. V dropped 0 bases and J dropped 8 bases, with 22 bases sitting between them. CDR1 is LGHDT and CDR2 is YNNKEL in the germline V gene (reference sequence). This CDR3 reads CASSQEPGVRDAGEAFF. The DNA of the CDR3 is TGTGCCAGCAGCCAAGAGCCGGGGGTCAGAGATGCGGGGGAAGCTTTCTTT.

The chain couples TRBV6-5 to TRBJ2-7; D gene uncertain. This CDR3 is 16 amino acids long. Germline V gives CDR1 MNHEY, CDR2 SVGAGI. V lost 0 bases to trimming and J lost 1 base, with 13 bases between them. This CDR3 is CASSYSPTVRSYEQYF. The CDR3, as DNA: TGTGCCAGCAGTTACTCGCCAACAGTGAGATCCTACGAGCAGTACTTC.

The chain uses TRBV6-6 and TRBJ1-5; D gene ambiguous. Per the germline V gene, CDR1 is MNHNY and CDR2 is SVGAGI (reference sequence). Trimming pared 3 bases from V and 6 bases from J, leaving 9 bases between. This CDR3 has 13 residues. This CDR3 is CASSYISFQPQHF. The DNA of the CDR3 is TGTGCCAGCAGTTATATTTCGTTTCAGCCCCAGCATTTT.